These 27 T cell receptor beta chains came from one sample sequenced in a study of blood T cell repertoires in COVID-19. Data came from immunoSEQ multiplex PCR; TCRdb stores just in-frame clones and leaves some out. The sample consists of under 150,000 clones, 75% to 85% of them appearing once. Material: peripheral blood. The source is a man aged 60 to 69 with active or convalescent COVID-19.

This clone showed up just once. The V gene is TRBV15, the J gene TRBJ2-7, with 15 bases fitting TRBD2. Trimming cost V 5 bases and J 6 bases; bases outside gene matches: 11. Germline CDR1 reads LNHNV; CDR2 reads YYDKDF (reference sequence). The CDR3 has 17 amino acids. The CDR3 nucleotides read TGTGCCACCAGCCGGGGACTAGCGGGAGGAGGGTTTTTCGAGCAGTACTTC. Its protein is CATSRGLAGGGFFEQYF.

DNA for the CDR3: TGTGCCAGCAGCCAAGAAACAGGAGGGACAGGGTCGGGAAACACCATATATTTT. As protein: CASSQETGGTGSGNTIYF. The chain has TRBV3-1 (or the pseudogene TRBV3-2) and TRBJ1-3; 9 positions match TRBD1. The CDR3 runs to 18 residues. Germline V lookup: CDR1 LGHDT, CDR2 YNNKEL (reference sequence). The ends lost 0 bases at V and 4 bases at J; junction bases unmatched: 10.

This sequence joins TRBV5-4 and TRBJ2-3; 9 nucleotides match TRBD2. Per the germline V gene, CDR1 is SGHNT and CDR2 is YYREEE (reference sequence). The CDR3 is 15 amino acids. Unmatched junction bases numbered 7, after V lost 4 bases and J lost 4 bases. CDR3 DNA: TGTGCCAGCAGCCAACAAGCGGGAGGTTCAGATACGCAGTATTTT. It is translated as CASSQQAGGSDTQYF.

This chain uses TRBV9 with TRBJ2-5, with 7 bases aligning to TRBD1. Per the germline V gene, CDR1 is SGDLS and CDR2 is YYNGEE. The V and J ends lost 0 bases and 1 base, in that order; junction bases with no gene match: 0. This CDR3 has 14 amino acids. CDR3 DNA sequence: TGTGCCAGCAGCGTAGGACAGGGCCAAGAGACCCAGTACTTC. Encoded protein: CASSVGQGQETQYF.

This clone was observed a single time. The genes are TRBV6-5 and TRBJ2-7; TRBD1 matches at 10 bases. The germline CDR1 and CDR2 sequences are MNHEY and SVGAGI. V was clipped by 7 bases and J by 3 bases; unmatched bases: 6. CDR3 length: 14 amino acids. CDR3 sequence reads: CASTRTGGFYEQYF. The CDR3 coding sequence is TGTGCCAGCACTCGGACAGGGGGTTTCTACGAGCAGTACTTC.

The chain links TRBV5-4 to TRBJ2-1, with 10 bases matching TRBD2. Germline CDR1 SGHNT, CDR2 YYREEE (reference sequence). Trimming cost V 0 bases and J 15 bases; bases outside gene matches: 9. There are 14 residues in the CDR3. The CDR3 DNA sequence: TGTGCCAGCAGCTTGGATACAGCGGGAGGGCCACGGTTCTTC. Translated: CASSLDTAGGPRFF.

This chain uses TRBV24-1 with TRBJ2-1; 7 bases are a match to TRBD2. The length of the CDR3 is 20 residues. Per germline, CDR1 KGHDR and CDR2 SFDVKD. J was trimmed by 4 bases and V by 4 bases; bases with no gene match: 21. This CDR3 is CATSDPSPTSSAPGYNEQFF. Written as DNA, the CDR3 is TGTGCCACCAGTGACCCGTCCCCGACTAGCAGTGCTCCTGGTTACAATGAGCAGTTCTTC.

The chain employs TRBV19 and TRBJ1-1, with D perhaps TRBD1 (5 bases). The length of the CDR3 is 13 residues. CDR1 and CDR2 (germline): LNHDA, SQIVND (reference sequence). V lost 5 bases to trimming and J lost 4 bases, with 11 bases between them. The DNA of the CDR3 is TGTGCCAGTAGTCCTTTAGGGGTCACTGAAGCTTTCTTT. It translates to CASSPLGVTEAFF.

The chain couples TRBV25-1 to TRBJ2-5; no clear D gene. Germline assignment: CDR1 MGHDK and CDR2 SYGVNS. There are 14 residues in the CDR3. The V end lost 3 bases, the J end lost 5 bases, and 13 bases lay between the germline ends. CDR3 coding DNA: TGTGCCAGCAGTGACCGGTTGACACCCGAGACCCAGTACTTC. Translating gives CASSDRLTPETQYF.

The chain is built from TRBV30 and TRBJ1-1; D remains unclear. Trimming pared 3 bases from V and 0 bases from J, leaving 11 bases between. This CDR3 region has 14 residues. The germline V gene has CDR1 GTSNPN and CDR2 SVGIG (reference sequence). CDR3 DNA sequence: TGTGCCTGGAGAGTCGATCAGGTGAACACTGAAGCTTTCTTT. This translates into CAWRVDQVNTEAFF. The whole variable domain, filled in from reference TRBV30 and TRBJ1-1, reads SQTIHQWPATLVQPVGSPLSLECTVEGTSNPNLYWYRQAAGRGLQLLFYSVGIGQISSEVPQNLSASRPQDRQFILSSKKLLLSDSGFYLCAWRVDQVNTEAFFGQGTRLTVV.

The V and J genes are TRBV14 and TRBJ2-3, with TRBD2 identical over 10 bases. The CDR3 spans 21 residues. After removal of 0 bases from V and 2 bases from J, the junction contained 17 bases not matched to a gene. Germline V CDR1 and CDR2: SGHDN, FVKESK. CDR3 DNA sequence: TGTGCCAGCAGCCAAGATTCTGGGCTAGCGGGAGCAGTATTTTCCACAGATACGCAGTATTTT. Translation: CASSQDSGLAGAVFSTDTQYF.

The J gene is TRBJ1-4, the V gene TRBV7-9; TRBD1 might be the D (6 bases). CDR1 and CDR2 from the germline V gene are SEHNR and FQNEAQ (reference sequence). Trimming left V 2 bases short and J 5 bases short, with 12 bases between. The length of the CDR3 is 15 residues. This chain's CDR3 is CASSLRAQGNEKLFF. The DNA for the CDR3 is TGTGCCAGCAGCTTAAGGGCGCAGGGGAATGAAAAACTGTTTTTT.

J is TRBJ2-5 and V is TRBV5-1, with D possibly matching TRBD2 (5 bases). Germline V lookup: CDR1 SGHRS, CDR2 YFSETQ. V shed 2 bases and J shed 7 bases, with 21 bases lying between them. The CDR3 length is 16 residues. Here the CDR3 reads CASSFYGPSGAGTQYF. The CDR3 DNA reads TGCGCCAGCAGCTTCTATGGACCGTCGGGTGCGGGGACCCAGTACTTC.

The V gene is TRBV6-5, the J gene TRBJ2-7; TRBD2 matches 13 bases. The CDR3 sequence is 13 residues long. Germline-derived CDR1 and CDR2 are MNHEY and SVGAGI. V lost 10 bases and J lost 1; bases outside the gene matches: 1. This chain's CDR3 is CATGLAGSYEQYF. In DNA, the CDR3 is TGTGCCACGGGACTAGCGGGATCCTACGAGCAGTACTTC.

This clone occurred once. V usage is TRBV10-1 and J usage is TRBJ1-4; 7 nucleotides align to TRBD1. CDR3 length: 16 amino acids. The germline gives CDR1 WNHNN, CDR2 SYGVQD (reference sequence). Trimming at V came to 6 bases and at J to 3 bases, leaving 10 bases not matched to a gene. The CDR3 nucleotides read TGCGCCAGCAGAGACAGGGTAGGGCAGGCTAATGAAAAACTGTTTTTT. Amino acids: CASRDRVGQANEKLFF.

The chain joins TRBV5-4 to TRBJ2-7, with 9 bases fitting TRBD2. CDR1 is SGHNT, CDR2 YYREEE, per germline (reference sequence). The CDR3 spans 15 residues. Trimming removed 4 bases from V and 5 bases from J; junction bases left unmatched: 10. The CDR3 DNA is TGTGCCAGCAGCCCTCGGGGGACTAGCATACACGAGCAGTACTTC. Translated, it gives CASSPRGTSIHEQYF. Drawing the rest from reference TRBV5-4 and TRBJ2-7, the complete variable domain is ETGVTQSPTHLIKTRGQQVTLRCSSQSGHNTVSWYQQALGQGPQFIFQYYREEENGRGNFPPRFSGLQFPNYSSELNVNALELDDSALYLCASSPRGTSIHEQYFGPGTRLTVT.

The CDR3 DNA follows: TGTGCCAGCAGCTTTGACAGCGGGAGGGGGAAGAATGAGCAGTTCTTC. Its protein product is CASSFDSGRGKNEQFF. This chain uses TRBV5-4 with TRBJ2-1, with TRBD2 identical over 10 bases. V lost 2 bases to trimming and J lost 7 bases; unmatched junction nucleotides: 9. Per germline, CDR1 SGHNT and CDR2 YYREEE (reference sequence). The CDR3 loop spans 16 amino acids.

The J gene is TRBJ1-1, the V gene TRBV18; TRBD1 agrees at 8 bases. CDR3 length: 14 amino acids. V shed 6 bases, J shed 7 bases, and the junction held 10 bases outside the gene matches. The germline V gene encodes CDR1 KGHSH and CDR2 LQKENI. The CDR3 nucleotides are TGTGCCAGCTCCACACCGACAGGGGACCGTGAAGCTTTCTTT. Its translation: CASSTPTGDREAFF.

The chain couples TRBV5-4 to TRBJ1-1; a weak D match, TRBD1 (6 bases). CDR3 length equals 15 residues. From germline, CDR1 is SGHNT and CDR2 YYREEE (reference sequence). Trimming removed 4 bases from V and 4 bases from J, with 17 bases in between. CDR3 residues: CASSRVTGFSTEAFF. CDR3 in DNA: TGTGCCAGCAGCCGTGTGACAGGTTTTTCCACTGAAGCTTTCTTT.

The chain links TRBV28 to TRBJ1-2; D unresolved. Germline CDR1 is MDHEN and CDR2 is SYDVKM. This CDR3 has 13 residues. The V end was cut by 7 bases, the J end by 4 bases, with 13 bases between. CDR3 protein: CASTDSTSYGYTF. CDR3 in DNA: TGTGCCAGCACGGACTCTACAAGCTATGGCTACACCTTC.

The chain uses TRBV3-1 (or the pseudogene TRBV3-2) and TRBJ1-4; TRBD1 agrees at 7 bases. There are 15 residues in the CDR3. Germline V gene data show CDR1 as LGHDT and CDR2 as YNNKEL (reference sequence). After removal of 3 bases from V and 7 bases from J, the junction contained 8 bases not matched to a gene. For the CDR3, the DNA is TGTGCCAGCAGCCATGAGGGGGCTCCTCCTGAAAAACTGTTTTTT. Translating it yields CASSHEGAPPEKLFF.

This chain uses TRBV5-5 with TRBJ1-5; possible D gene TRBD1, 6 bases. Trimming cost V 4 bases and J 4 bases, with 15 bases left between them. The length of the CDR3 is 15 residues. Germline lookup yields CDR1 SGHKS and CDR2 YYEKEE (reference sequence). This chain's CDR3 is CASSPLDRRNQPQHF. The CDR3 DNA is TGTGCCAGCAGCCCCTTGGACAGAAGGAATCAGCCCCAGCATTTT.

J is TRBJ2-3 and V is TRBV5-6; D is undetermined. CDR3 length equals 14 residues. Germline V gene sequence: CDR1 SGHDT, CDR2 YYEEEE. The V gene lost 0 bases and the J gene lost 6 bases, with 11 bases spanning the gap. CDR3 DNA sequence: TGTGCCAGCAGCTTGGGACTCCCCCAGGATACGCAGTATTTT. It codes for CASSLGLPQDTQYF.

The DNA for the CDR3 is TGTGCCAGCAGTCCCCAGGGGGCAAGCAATGAGCAGTTCTTC. Translated: CASSPQGASNEQFF. The V gene is TRBV9, the J gene TRBJ2-1; 8 bases line up with TRBD1. The germline CDR1 and CDR2 sequences are SGDLS and YYNGEE. This CDR3 is built from 14 residues. J lost 6 bases, V lost 5 bases, and 7 bases had no gene match.

The chain carries TRBV5-1 and TRBJ2-5, with D perhaps TRBD2 (5 bases). V was trimmed by 4 bases and J by 4 bases, leaving 14 bases between them. CDR3 length equals 14 residues. CDR1 is SGHRS, CDR2 YFSETQ, per germline. CDR3 bases: TGCGCCAGCAGCCCTCGAGGAGGAGTAGAGACCCAGTACTTC. Amino acids: CASSPRGGVETQYF. Filled out from reference TRBV5-1 and TRBJ2-5, the complete variable domain reads KAGVTQTPRYLIKTRGQQVTLSCSPISGHRSVSWYQQTPGQGLQFLFEYFSETQRNKGNFPGRFSGRQFSNSRSEMNVSTLELGDSALYLCASSPRGGVETQYFGPGTRLLVL.

The rearrangement joins TRBV7-2 to TRBJ2-5, with a possible D match to TRBD2 (5 bases). The germline gives CDR1 SGHTA, CDR2 FQGNSA. This CDR3 region has 15 residues. V dropped 5 bases and J dropped 7 bases, with 20 bases sitting between them. In DNA form, the CDR3 reads TGTGCCAGCAGCCACCGTCTAGGGCCCGAGGGGACCCAGTACTTC. It encodes CASSHRLGPEGTQYF.

The chain employs TRBV2 and TRBJ2-5; 8 positions agree with TRBD1. The CDR3 is made up of 14 amino acids. The germline V gene encodes CDR1 SNHLY and CDR2 FYNNEI. V trimming: 6 bases; J trimming: 5 bases; junction bases outside the gene matches: 8. The CDR3 coding sequence is TGTGCCAGCAGCGCCTTGACAGGGGACGAGACCCAGTACTTC. Residues: CASSALTGDETQYF.